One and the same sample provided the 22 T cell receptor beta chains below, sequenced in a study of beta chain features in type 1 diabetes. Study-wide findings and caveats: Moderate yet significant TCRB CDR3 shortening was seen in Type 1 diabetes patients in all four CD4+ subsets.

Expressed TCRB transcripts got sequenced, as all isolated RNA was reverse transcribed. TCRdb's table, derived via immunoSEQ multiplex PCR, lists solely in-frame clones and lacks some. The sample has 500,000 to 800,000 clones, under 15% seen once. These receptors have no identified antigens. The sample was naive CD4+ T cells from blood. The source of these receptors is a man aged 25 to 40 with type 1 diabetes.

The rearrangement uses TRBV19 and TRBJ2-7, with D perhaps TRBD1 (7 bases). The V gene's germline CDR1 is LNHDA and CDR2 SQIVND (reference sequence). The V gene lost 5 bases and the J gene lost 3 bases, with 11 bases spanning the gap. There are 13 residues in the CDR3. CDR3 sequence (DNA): TGTGCCAGTAGTGAGCAGGGGGGCTACGAGCAGTACTTC. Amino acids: CASSEQGGYEQYF.

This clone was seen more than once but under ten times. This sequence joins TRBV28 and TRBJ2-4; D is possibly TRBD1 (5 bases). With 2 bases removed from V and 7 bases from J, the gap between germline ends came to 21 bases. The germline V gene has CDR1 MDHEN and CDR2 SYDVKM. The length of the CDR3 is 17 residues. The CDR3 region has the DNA TGTGCCAGCAGTTTAATATGGTCGGGCAGGGCCGGGAACATTCAGTACTTC. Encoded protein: CASSLIWSGRAGNIQYF.

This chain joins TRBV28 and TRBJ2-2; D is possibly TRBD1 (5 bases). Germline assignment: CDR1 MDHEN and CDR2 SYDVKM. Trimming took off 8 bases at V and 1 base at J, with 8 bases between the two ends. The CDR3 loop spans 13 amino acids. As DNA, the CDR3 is TGTGCCAGCCGGACAATGAACACCGGGGAGCTGTTTTTT. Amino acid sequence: CASRTMNTGELFF.

The CDR3: CASSELTAGANVLTF. The CDR3, as DNA: TGTGCCAGCAGTGAACTAACAGCTGGGGCCAACGTCCTGACTTTC. The chain is built from TRBV6-1 and TRBJ2-6; D gene unclear. Germline V gives CDR1 MNHNS, CDR2 SASEGT. The ends were cut back, 2 bases at V and 2 bases at J, with 7 bases in the middle. This CDR3 is built from 15 residues.

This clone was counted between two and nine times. The CDR3 nucleotides are TGTGCCAGCAGTTACTCGAGGGTGGTCTATGGCTACACCTTC. Translated: CASSYSRVVYGYTF. The chain joins TRBV6-5 to TRBJ1-2; D ambiguous. Deletions cut 0 bases from V and 4 bases from J, with 9 bases between. Germline values: CDR1 MNHEY, CDR2 SVGAGI. This CDR3 contains 14 residues.

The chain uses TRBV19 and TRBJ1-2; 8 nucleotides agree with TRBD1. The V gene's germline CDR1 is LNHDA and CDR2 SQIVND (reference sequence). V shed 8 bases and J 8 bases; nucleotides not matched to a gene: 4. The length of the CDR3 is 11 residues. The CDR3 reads CASYRQGGYTF. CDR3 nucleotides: TGTGCCAGTTACCGACAGGGGGGCTACACCTTC.

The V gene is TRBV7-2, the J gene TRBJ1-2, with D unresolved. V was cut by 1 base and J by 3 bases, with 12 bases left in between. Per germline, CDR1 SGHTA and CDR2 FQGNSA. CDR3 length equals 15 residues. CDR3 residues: CASSLDGGLYYGYTF. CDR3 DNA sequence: TGTGCCAGCAGCTTAGATGGCGGACTATACTATGGCTACACCTTC.

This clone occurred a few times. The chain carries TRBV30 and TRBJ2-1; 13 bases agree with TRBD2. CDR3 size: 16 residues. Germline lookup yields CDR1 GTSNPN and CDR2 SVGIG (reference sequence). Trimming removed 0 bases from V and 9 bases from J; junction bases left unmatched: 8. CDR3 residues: CAWSVGTSGTDVEQFF. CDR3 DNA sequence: TGTGCCTGGAGTGTAGGGACTAGCGGGACGGACGTTGAGCAGTTCTTC.

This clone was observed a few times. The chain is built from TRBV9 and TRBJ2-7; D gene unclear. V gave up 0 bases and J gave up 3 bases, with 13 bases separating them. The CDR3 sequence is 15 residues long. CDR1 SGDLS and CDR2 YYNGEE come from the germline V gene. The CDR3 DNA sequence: TGTGCCAGCAGCGTAGGGGGAAACCCCTACTACGAGCAGTACTTC. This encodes CASSVGGNPYYEQYF.

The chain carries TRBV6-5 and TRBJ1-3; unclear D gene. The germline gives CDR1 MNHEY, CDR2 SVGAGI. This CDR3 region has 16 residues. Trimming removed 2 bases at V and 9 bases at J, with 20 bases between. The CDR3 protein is CASSYLLGPQEGTIYF. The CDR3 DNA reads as TGTGCCAGCAGTTACCTTCTCGGCCCCCAGGAGGGCACCATATATTTT.

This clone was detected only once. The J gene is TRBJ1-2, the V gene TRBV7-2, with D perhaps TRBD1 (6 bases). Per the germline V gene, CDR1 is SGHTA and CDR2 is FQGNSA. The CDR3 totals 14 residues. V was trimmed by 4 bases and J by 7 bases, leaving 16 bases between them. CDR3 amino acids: CASSSHRGSAGYTF. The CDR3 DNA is TGTGCCAGCAGCTCCCATAGGGGGTCTGCTGGCTACACCTTC.

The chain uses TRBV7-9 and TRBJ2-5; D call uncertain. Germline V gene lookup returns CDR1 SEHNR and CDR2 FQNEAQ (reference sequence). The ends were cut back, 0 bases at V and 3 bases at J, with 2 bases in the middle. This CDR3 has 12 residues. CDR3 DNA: TGTGCCAGCAGCTTAGCAAAAGAGACCCAGTACTTC. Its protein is CASSLAKETQYF.

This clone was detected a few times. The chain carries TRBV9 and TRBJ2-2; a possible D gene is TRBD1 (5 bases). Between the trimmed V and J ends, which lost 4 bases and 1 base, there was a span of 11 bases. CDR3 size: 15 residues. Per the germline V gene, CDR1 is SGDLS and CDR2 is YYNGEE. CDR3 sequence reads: CASSLKTGNTGELFF. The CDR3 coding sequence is TGTGCCAGCAGCCTAAAAACAGGGAACACCGGGGAGCTGTTTTTT.

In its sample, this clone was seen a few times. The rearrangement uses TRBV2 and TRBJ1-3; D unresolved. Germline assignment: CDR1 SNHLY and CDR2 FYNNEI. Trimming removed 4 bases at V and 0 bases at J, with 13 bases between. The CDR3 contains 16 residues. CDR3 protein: CASSVAGRNSGNTIYF. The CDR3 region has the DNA TGTGCCAGCAGTGTTGCGGGGAGGAACTCTGGAAACACCATATATTTT.

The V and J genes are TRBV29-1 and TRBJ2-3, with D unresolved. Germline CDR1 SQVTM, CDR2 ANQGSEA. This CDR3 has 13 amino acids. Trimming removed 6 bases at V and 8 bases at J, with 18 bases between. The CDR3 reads CSVDLEGTGTQYF. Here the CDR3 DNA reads TGCAGCGTGGATCTAGAAGGTACTGGTACGCAGTATTTT.

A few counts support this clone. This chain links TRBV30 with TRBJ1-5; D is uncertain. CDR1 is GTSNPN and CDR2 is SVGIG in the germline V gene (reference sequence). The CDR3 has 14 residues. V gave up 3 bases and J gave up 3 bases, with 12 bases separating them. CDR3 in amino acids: CAWREDGYNQPQHF. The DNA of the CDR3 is TGTGCCTGGAGGGAGGACGGGTACAATCAGCCCCAGCATTTT.

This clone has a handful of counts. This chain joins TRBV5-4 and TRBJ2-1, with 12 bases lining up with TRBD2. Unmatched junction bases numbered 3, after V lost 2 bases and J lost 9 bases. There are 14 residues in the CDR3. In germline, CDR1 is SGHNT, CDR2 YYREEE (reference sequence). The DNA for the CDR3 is TGTGCCAGCAGCTTCCAGACTAGCGGGGGTGAGCAGTTCTTC. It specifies CASSFQTSGGEQFF.

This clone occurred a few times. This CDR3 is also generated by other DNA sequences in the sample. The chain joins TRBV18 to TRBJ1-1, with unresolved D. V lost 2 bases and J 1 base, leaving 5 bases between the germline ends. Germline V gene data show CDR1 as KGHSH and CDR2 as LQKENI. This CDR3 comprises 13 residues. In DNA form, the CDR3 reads TGTGCCAGCTCACCAGGAGAGAACACTGAAGCTTTCTTT. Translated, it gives CASSPGENTEAFF.

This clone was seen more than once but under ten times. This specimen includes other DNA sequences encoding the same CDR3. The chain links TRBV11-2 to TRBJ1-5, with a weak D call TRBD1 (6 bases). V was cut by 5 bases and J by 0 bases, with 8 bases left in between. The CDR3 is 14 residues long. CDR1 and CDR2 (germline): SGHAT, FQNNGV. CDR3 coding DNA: TGTGCCAGCAGCAGGACAGATAGCAATCAGCCCCAGCATTTT. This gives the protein CASSRTDSNQPQHF.

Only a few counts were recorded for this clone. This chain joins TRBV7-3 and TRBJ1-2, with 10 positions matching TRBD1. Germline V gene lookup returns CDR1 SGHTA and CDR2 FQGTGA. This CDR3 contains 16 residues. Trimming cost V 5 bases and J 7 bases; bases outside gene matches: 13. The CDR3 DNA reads TGTGCCAGCAGCCCGTCCGGGACAGGGGTGATCTCTGGCTACACCTTC. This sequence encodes CASSPSGTGVISGYTF.

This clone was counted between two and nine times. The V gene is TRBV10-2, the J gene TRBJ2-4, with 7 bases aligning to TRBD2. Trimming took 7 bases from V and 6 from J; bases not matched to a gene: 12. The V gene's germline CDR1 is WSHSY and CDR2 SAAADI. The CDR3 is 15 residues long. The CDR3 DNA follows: TGCGCCAGCAAAGAATCAGCGGGGAGGAGAAACATTCAGTACTTC. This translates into CASKESAGRRNIQYF.

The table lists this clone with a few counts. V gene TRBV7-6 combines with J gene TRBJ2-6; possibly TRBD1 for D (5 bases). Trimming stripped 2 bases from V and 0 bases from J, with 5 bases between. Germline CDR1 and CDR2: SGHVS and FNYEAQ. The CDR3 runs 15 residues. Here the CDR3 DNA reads TGTGCCAGCAGCTTAAGGGGCTCTGGGGCCAACGTCCTGACTTTC. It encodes CASSLRGSGANVLTF.